This TCR beta chain was retrieved from a study of T cells in Graves' hyperthyroidism and ophthalmopathy. Amplified regions were TCR beta CDR3 sequences from RNA transcripts. Initially, a first-round RT-PCR of the TCR CDR3 employed the HTBI primer set. TCRdb itself ran the multiplex PCR reads through MiXCR, one entry per CDR3 protein. The sample carries 550,000 to 850,000 distinct CDR3 sequences, around 19% recorded once. This clonotype was observed a handful of times. The study left out patients who had uncontrolled infection, other autoimmune disease, pregnancy or lactation. The study based diagnoses on clinical symptoms, serum thyroxine and TRAb, thyroid ultrasound and orbital computed tomography. The sample of blood was obtained at first hyperthyroidism diagnosis (before any ophthalmopathy symptoms). PBMCs were obtained from approximately 10 ml fresh peripheral blood. This CDR3 has 13 residues. V lost 6 bases to trimming and J lost 3 bases, with 9 bases between them. CDR1 LNHDA and CDR2 SQIVND come from the germline V gene (reference sequence).

The chain recombines TRBV19 with TRBJ1-5; the D gene is possibly TRBD1 (5 bases). Sample: blood. This receptor was obtained from a woman aged 45 to 65 with Graves' hyperthyroidism that later progressed to Graves' ophthalmopathy. The DNA for the CDR3 is TGTGCCAGTAGCCCCGGGGCCAATCAGCCCCAGCATTTT. Its translation is CASSPGANQPQHF.